A selection of T cell receptor beta chains follows, all from one sample in a study of spatial heterogeneity in lung cancer. Each CDR3 protein is one row after TCRdb ran MiXCR on the 5' RACE reads. The sample has under 100,000 distinct CDR3 sequences; roughly 9.5% are singletons. Specimen: PBMCs, collected at surgery. The receptors here all came from a male donor with early-stage non-small cell lung cancer. CDR3s leave out the opening cysteine and the closing phenylalanine or tryptophan. Fields, in order: V gene, CDR3 protein.

>TRBV4-1
ASSQDPRGGEQF
>TRBV29-1
SVLSGSQETQY
>TRBV5-4
ASSPQGSGANVLT
>TRBV20-1
SARDRTQETQY
>TRBV7-2
ASSSRTGGTDEQF
>TRBV5-6
ASSLTGNPENGYT
>TRBV15
ATSRESRTEAF
>TRBV5-1
ASSRLGNEQF
>TRBV6-2/TRBV6-3
ASSYSTDRGAYTQY
>TRBV7-9
ASSGGTGLNTEAF
>TRBV12-5
ASGLLFRQY
>TRBV28
ASSPLGQAWEQY
>TRBV29-1
SVEEGTGNYGYT
>TRBV4-2
ASSQENRGELF
>TRBV24-1
ATSDPTGKGHEQF
>TRBV27
ASSLGGRGYEQY
>TRBV3-1
ASSPWASSGNTIY
>TRBV6-5
ASSSQVGEQY
>TRBV12-3/TRBV12-4
ASSFSGVGEQF
>TRBV27
ASSFQTTSTDTQY